The TCR beta chain under discussion was sequenced for a study of shared clonotypes between healthy human individuals. The CDR3 extends over 11 amino acids. Germline values: CDR1 ENHRY, CDR2 SYGVKD. V shed 11 bases and J shed 0 bases, with 8 bases lying between them. Using immunoSEQ multiplex PCR, the repertoire was profiled, and TCRdb retains in-frame clones only, with some absent. Seen here are approximately 95,000 clones, under 80% observed once, and the top ten hold roughly 43%. The rearrangement uses TRBV10-3 and TRBJ2-7, with a possible D match to TRBD2 (6 bases). This TCR was recovered from a man between 25 and 39 years old in good health. Source material: memory CD8+ T cells sorted from blood. Subset in this sample: CD45RO+ cells pooled with CCR7-negative TemRA cells. The CDR3 reads CASTSSYEQYF. The CDR3 nucleotides are TGTGCCTCGACTAGCTCCTACGAGCAGTACTTC.